A single sample gave rise to the 20 T cell receptor beta chains below, sequenced in a study of cytotoxic CD8 clonotypes in ibrutinib-treated CLL. The table came from immunoSEQ multiplex PCR; TCRdb's copy has only in-frame clones and leaves some out. The table lists approximately 100,000 clones, 58% of them singletons. This sample comprised PBMCs, obtained after 24 months of ibrutinib treatment. Source of these receptors: a human donor with chronic lymphocytic leukemia.

The genes are TRBV7-2 and TRBJ2-3; TRBD1 might be the D (6 bases). Trimming took 1 base from V and 5 from J, leaving 10 bases between them. The germline gives CDR1 SGHTA, CDR2 FQGNSA. The CDR3 sequence is 14 residues long. CDR3: CASSLVEGEDTQYF. The CDR3 coding sequence is TGTGCCAGCAGCTTAGTCGAGGGGGAAGATACGCAGTATTTT.

The genes are TRBV29-1 and TRBJ2-7; no firm D call. Trimming shortened V by 2 bases and J by 7 bases, and 9 bases separated the two germline ends. The germline V gene has CDR1 SQVTM and CDR2 ANQGSEA. The CDR3 runs to 11 residues. CDR3 region: CSVESRWEQYF. The CDR3 DNA reads TGCAGCGTTGAAAGTCGATGGGAGCAGTACTTC.

There are many counts of this clone. The chain combines TRBV7-8 with TRBJ2-1; 14 nucleotides match TRBD2. Unmatched junction bases numbered 13, after V lost 10 bases and J lost 8 bases. CDR1 and CDR2 (germline): SGHVS, FQNEAQ. The CDR3 is 16 amino acids. CDR3 bases: TGTGCCATCGGGACTAGCGGGGGCAACGCTTTCTATGAGCAGTTCTTC. It translates to CAIGTSGGNAFYEQFF.

CDR3 nucleotides: TGCGCCAGCAGCTCATCCGGGACGGCCTACGAGCAGTACTTC. Its translation: CASSSSGTAYEQYF. This sequence joins TRBV5-1 and TRBJ2-7; either TRBD1 or TRBD2 may fit D (5 bases each). From germline, CDR1 is SGHRS and CDR2 YFSETQ. The CDR3 is 14 residues long. V lost 3 bases to trimming and J lost 2 bases, with 12 bases between them. Looking up the rest from reference TRBV5-1 and TRBJ2-7 gives the full variable domain: KAGVTQTPRYLIKTRGQQVTLSCSPISGHRSVSWYQQTPGQGLQFLFEYFSETQRNKGNFPGRFSGRQFSNSRSEMNVSTLELGDSALYLCASSSSGTAYEQYFGPGTRLTVT.

The V and J genes are TRBV6-5 and TRBJ1-1; D is unclear. V was cut by 6 bases and J by 2 bases, with 7 bases left in between. The length of the CDR3 is 12 residues. Germline V gene sequence: CDR1 MNHEY, CDR2 SVGAGI. CDR3 residues: CASRRANTEAFF. The CDR3 DNA is TGTGCCAGCAGAAGAGCCAACACTGAAGCTTTCTTT.

The chain is built from TRBV6-5 and TRBJ1-5; possibly TRBD1 for D (6 bases). Germline V CDR1 and CDR2: MNHEY, SVGAGI. The CDR3 loop spans 13 amino acids. V lost 5 bases to trimming and J lost 5 bases, with 10 bases between them. As DNA, the CDR3 is TGTGCCAGCAGTGACAGGAGGTATCAGCCCCAGCATTTT. Translating gives CASSDRRYQPQHF.

This rearrangement joins TRBV5-1 to TRBJ2-7, with a weak D call TRBD1 (5 bases). Between the trimmed V and J ends, which lost 0 bases and 3 bases, there was a span of 10 bases. CDR1 and CDR2 from the germline V gene are SGHRS and YFSETQ. The CDR3 is 14 amino acids. The CDR3 DNA follows: TGCGCCAGCAGCTTGGGCCCCCAGGGCTACGAGCAGTACTTC. It codes for CASSLGPQGYEQYF. Full variable domain (remainder filled in from reference TRBV5-1 and TRBJ2-7): KAGVTQTPRYLIKTRGQQVTLSCSPISGHRSVSWYQQTPGQGLQFLFEYFSETQRNKGNFPGRFSGRQFSNSRSEMNVSTLELGDSALYLCASSLGPQGYEQYFGPGTRLTVT.

The chain links TRBV6-5 to TRBJ1-2; the D is unclear. The CDR3 length is 13 residues. V was trimmed by 6 bases and J by 3 bases, leaving 11 bases between them. CDR1 MNHEY and CDR2 SVGAGI come from the germline V gene. For the CDR3, the DNA is TGTGCCAGCAGACGCGACATAGACTATGGCTACACCTTC. Amino acid sequence: CASRRDIDYGYTF.

The sample holds a few counts of this clone. The chain has TRBV4-3 and TRBJ2-1; tentatively, D is TRBD2 (5 bases). Germline CDR1 LGHNA, CDR2 YSLEER. The CDR3 loop spans 12 amino acids. V was trimmed by 1 base and J by 7 bases, leaving 5 bases between them. Written as DNA, the CDR3 is TGCGCCAGCAGCCAAGCGGGGAATGAGCAGTTCTTC. The encoded protein is CASSQAGNEQFF.

The chain joins TRBV2 to TRBJ2-7, with D possibly matching TRBD2 (5 bases). Germline V gene lookup returns CDR1 SNHLY and CDR2 FYNNEI. The CDR3 consists of 12 residues. V lost 3 bases and J lost 6, with 9 bases in between. For the CDR3, the DNA is TGTGCCAGCAGTGACTGGACTCGCGAGCAGTACTTC. It codes for CASSDWTREQYF.

The rearrangement uses TRBV7-9 and TRBJ1-1; no definite D call. CDR3 size: 13 residues. Germline V CDR1 and CDR2: SEHNR, FQNEAQ (reference sequence). Deletions cut 2 bases from V and 6 bases from J, with 10 bases between. This CDR3 is CASSLRLGPEAFF. In DNA form, the CDR3 reads TGTGCCAGCAGCTTACGTCTAGGACCTGAAGCTTTCTTT.

The genes are TRBV28 and TRBJ1-5; no reliable D call. CDR1 and CDR2 from the germline V gene are MDHEN and SYDVKM. V was pared by 5 bases and J by 10 bases, with 18 bases between. This CDR3 region has 14 residues. The CDR3 sequence is CASSPILRASPQHF. CDR3 nucleotide sequence: TGTGCCAGCAGTCCCATCCTGCGGGCAAGCCCCCAGCATTTT.

The V gene is TRBV5-1, the J gene TRBJ1-6; D gene uncertain. The CDR3 has 14 amino acids. V lost 2 bases, J lost 8 bases, and 11 bases lay in between. From germline, CDR1 is SGHRS and CDR2 YFSETQ. The CDR3 DNA follows: TGCGCCAGCAGCTTTGGTCCGTCGGATTCACCCCTCCACTTT. Amino acids: CASSFGPSDSPLHF.

This clone was counted between two and nine times. The J gene is TRBJ2-1, the V gene TRBV19; 10 bases map to TRBD2. V trimming: 4 bases; J trimming: 5 bases; junction bases outside the gene matches: 14. This CDR3 is built from 18 residues. Germline V gene sequence: CDR1 LNHDA, CDR2 SQIVND (reference sequence). The DNA of the CDR3 is TGTGCCAGTAGTACCCTCGTGGGTAGCGGGGGGCCCAACAATGAGCAGTTCTTC. The encoded protein is CASSTLVGSGGPNNEQFF.

Only a few counts were recorded for this clone. V gene TRBV5-1 combines with J gene TRBJ2-1, with D perhaps TRBD1 (6 bases). From germline, CDR1 is SGHRS and CDR2 YFSETQ. V shed 6 bases and J shed 7 bases, with 20 bases lying between them. The CDR3 spans 15 residues. CDR3 sequence: CASTYTPQGKNEQFF. The CDR3 nucleotides are TGCGCCAGCACCTACACTCCACAGGGTAAGAATGAGCAGTTCTTC. The full variable domain, in which reference TRBV5-1 and TRBJ2-1 provide the parts outside the CDR3, is KAGVTQTPRYLIKTRGQQVTLSCSPISGHRSVSWYQQTPGQGLQFLFEYFSETQRNKGNFPGRFSGRQFSNSRSEMNVSTLELGDSALYLCASTYTPQGKNEQFFGPGTRLTVL.

J is TRBJ1-6 and V is TRBV7-7, with 9 bases fitting TRBD1. The CDR3 runs 13 residues. The V gene's germline CDR1 is SSHAT and CDR2 FNYEAQ (reference sequence). In DNA form, the CDR3 reads TGTGCTAGCCCGGGACAGGGAGAATCACCCCTCCACTTT. This encodes CASPGQGESPLHF. Supplemented by reference TRBV7-7 and TRBJ1-6, the full variable domain reads GAGVSQSPRYKVTKRGQDVTLRCDPISSHATLYWYQQALGQGPEFLTYFNYEAQPDKSGLPSDRFSAERPEGSISTLTIQRTEQRDSAMYRCASPGQGESPLHFGNGTRLTVT.

This clone was counted a few times. The chain joins TRBV4-1 to TRBJ1-4; a possible D gene is TRBD1 (5 bases). Germline loops: CDR1 MGHRA, CDR2 YSYEKL. V dropped 4 bases and J dropped 5 bases, with 14 bases sitting between them. The CDR3 extends over 15 amino acids. In DNA form, the CDR3 reads TGCGCCAGCAGCCGAAAGACACAGGAAAATGAAAAACTGTTTTTT. Its translation is CASSRKTQENEKLFF.

The V gene is TRBV5-1, the J gene TRBJ2-2; no reliable D call. The CDR3 runs 14 residues. The germline V gene encodes CDR1 SGHRS and CDR2 YFSETQ. Between the trimmed V and J ends, which lost 5 bases and 6 bases, there was a span of 14 bases. CDR3 protein: CASRTEDRAGELFF. The DNA of the CDR3 is TGCGCCAGCAGGACCGAGGATCGGGCCGGGGAGCTGTTTTTT.

This chain links TRBV7-7 with TRBJ2-5; D is perhaps TRBD2 (5 bases). CDR1 and CDR2 from the germline V gene are SSHAT and FNYEAQ (reference sequence). CDR3 length: 15 amino acids. V lost 3 bases and J 5 bases, leaving 16 bases between the germline ends. Here the CDR3 DNA reads TGTGCCAGCAGCTTTGCCTACGGGGAATGGGAGACCCAGTACTTC. Amino acids: CASSFAYGEWETQYF.

The chain links TRBV25-1 to TRBJ1-3; D not certain. Germline V lookup: CDR1 MGHDK, CDR2 SYGVNS. This CDR3 is 15 amino acids long. Trimming cost V 5 bases and J 4 bases, with 15 bases left between them. In DNA form, the CDR3 reads TGTGCCAGCAGTCCTAGGGATCTTTCCGGAAACACCATATATTTT. It is translated as CASSPRDLSGNTIYF.